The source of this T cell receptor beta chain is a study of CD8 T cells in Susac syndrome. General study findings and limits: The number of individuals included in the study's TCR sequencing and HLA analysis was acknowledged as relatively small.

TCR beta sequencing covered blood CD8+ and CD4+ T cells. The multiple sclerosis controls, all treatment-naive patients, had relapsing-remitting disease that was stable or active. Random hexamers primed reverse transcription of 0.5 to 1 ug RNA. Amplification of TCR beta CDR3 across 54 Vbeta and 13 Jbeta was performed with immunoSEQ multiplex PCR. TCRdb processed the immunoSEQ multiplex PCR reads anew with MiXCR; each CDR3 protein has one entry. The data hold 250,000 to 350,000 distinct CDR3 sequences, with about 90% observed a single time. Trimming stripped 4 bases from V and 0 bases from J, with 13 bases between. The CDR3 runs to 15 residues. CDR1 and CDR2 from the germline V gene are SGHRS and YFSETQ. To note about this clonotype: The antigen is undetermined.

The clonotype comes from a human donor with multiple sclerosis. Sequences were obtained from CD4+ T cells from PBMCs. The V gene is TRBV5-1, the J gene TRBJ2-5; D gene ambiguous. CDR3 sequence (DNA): TGCGCCAGCAGCCCACCCGCGGCGTACCAAGAGACCCAGTACTTC. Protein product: CASSPPAAYQETQYF.